The clone carrying this T cell receptor beta chain was observed a single time. Its antigen is unknown. The PCR ran on 60 Vbeta and 13 Jbeta primers. Clones were read by immunoSEQ multiplex PCR, and TCRdb kept only the in-frame ones, dropping some. Of about 160,000 clones in the sample, 84% are singletons; the top ten hold 5% to 7%. The data were obtained in a study of cytomegalovirus exposure and HLA in healthy donors. Study overall: Among around 180 million T cells, an earlier analysis found 90 million to 130 million unique TCR beta sequences. Whole-study results and caveats: Indistinguishable V segments, including TRBV6-2 and TRBV6-3, were excluded.

Germline CDR1 and CDR2: SGHTA and FQGNSA. This CDR3 has 18 residues. V lost 1 base and J lost 0; bases outside the gene matches: 5. Sequenced: PBMCs. The receptor was derived from a man aged 45-65 years in good health and CMV-seropositive. J is TRBJ2-7 and V is TRBV7-2; 14 nucleotides align to TRBD2. The CDR3 region is CASSLGETSGGDSYEQYF. CDR3 in DNA: TGTGCCAGCAGCTTAGGGGAGACTAGCGGGGGGGACTCCTACGAGCAGTACTTC.